The source of this T cell receptor beta chain is a study of shared clonotypes between healthy human individuals. TCRdb's table, derived via immunoSEQ multiplex PCR, lists solely in-frame clones and lacks some. The repertoire includes more than 2 million clones, just over 90% of them detected once, and about 1.7% sits in the top ten. Only CD45RO-negative cells positively selected for CCR7 counted as naive CD8 cells, so terminally differentiated effector memory CD45RA+ cells were excluded. The material sequenced was naive CD8+ T cells from PBMCs. This TCR came from a man between 18 and 35 years old in good health. Some clones in this sample may be carry-over from other donors' samples.

The DNA for the CDR3 is TGTGCCAGCAGGGAGACAGGGGGTATGACCGGGGAGCTGTTTTTT. As protein: CASRETGGMTGELFF. The chain links TRBV6-6 to TRBJ2-2; TRBD1 matches at 9 bases. This CDR3 comprises 15 residues. V lost 6 bases and J lost 5; bases outside the gene matches: 7. In germline, CDR1 is MNHNY, CDR2 SVGAGI (reference sequence).